A single sample gave rise to the 15 T cell receptor beta chains below, sequenced in a study of long-term antiretroviral therapy in people with HIV. It was version v3.0 of the immunoSEQ assay that was run at survey level. Clones were read by immunoSEQ multiplex PCR, and TCRdb kept only the in-frame ones, dropping some. Of about 27,000 clones listed, roughly 80% were seen once; the top ten hold roughly 9.5%. The sample in question was unsorted PBMCs, obtained 3 years after starting antiretroviral therapy. The receptors come from a man aged 35 to 55 with HIV.

This chain connects TRBV19 to TRBJ2-1; D call uncertain. The V gene lost 1 base and the J gene lost 4 bases, with 8 bases spanning the gap. CDR3 length: 14 residues. Germline loops: CDR1 LNHDA, CDR2 SQIVND (reference sequence). The CDR3 reads CASSIGVSYNEQFF. The CDR3 coding sequence is TGTGCCAGTAGTATAGGGGTCAGTTACAATGAGCAGTTCTTC.

The V and J genes are TRBV7-9 and TRBJ2-6; 10 bases map to TRBD1. With 5 bases clipped from V and 0 bases from J, the junction kept 1 base outside the gene matches. The germline CDR1 and CDR2 sequences are SEHNR and FQNEAQ (reference sequence). This CDR3 region has 16 residues. The CDR3, as DNA: TGTGCCAGCAGCCGGGACAGGGGCTCTGGGGCCAACGTCCTGACTTTC. Translation: CASSRDRGSGANVLTF.

V is TRBV5-4 and J is TRBJ2-7; tentatively, D is TRBD2 (6 bases). CDR1 and CDR2 (germline): SGHNT, YYREEE (reference sequence). Trimming pared 4 bases from V and 2 bases from J, leaving 19 bases between. The CDR3 contains 16 residues. CDR3 protein: CASSPDGSGTTYEQYF. The CDR3 nucleotides are TGTGCCAGCAGCCCCGATGGTAGCGGAACGACCTACGAGCAGTACTTC. Full variable domain (remainder filled in from reference TRBV5-4 and TRBJ2-7): ETGVTQSPTHLIKTRGQQVTLRCSSQSGHNTVSWYQQALGQGPQFIFQYYREEENGRGNFPPRFSGLQFPNYSSELNVNALELDDSALYLCASSPDGSGTTYEQYFGPGTRLTVT.

CDR3 DNA sequence: TGTGCCTGGACGTCCAGGGGGGATTTCGCCGGGGAGCTGTTTTTT. Translation: CAWTSRGDFAGELFF. The chain employs TRBV30 and TRBJ2-2; tentative D call: TRBD1 (7 bases). This CDR3 has 15 residues. Trimming took off 4 bases at V and 6 bases at J, with 18 bases between the two ends. The germline V gene encodes CDR1 GTSNPN and CDR2 SVGIG (reference sequence).

The J gene is TRBJ2-7, the V gene TRBV5-6, with 8 bases fitting TRBD1. CDR1 is SGHDT, CDR2 YYEEEE, per germline. Trimming took 0 bases from V and 5 from J; bases not matched to a gene: 10. The CDR3 is made up of 16 amino acids. The CDR3 bases are TGTGCCAGCAGCTTGGTGGTCAGGGGGCTTGGGGACGAGCAGTACTTC. Its protein is CASSLVVRGLGDEQYF.

This clone was counted a few times. The chain has TRBV7-3 and TRBJ2-2; no clear D gene. The CDR3 spans 14 residues. The germline V and J ends were trimmed by 1 base and 3 bases, with 6 bases remaining between them. Germline-derived CDR1 and CDR2 are SGHTA and FQGTGA. In DNA, the CDR3 is TGTGCCAGCAGCTTAAATTGGGACACCGGGGAGCTGTTTTTT. Translated: CASSLNWDTGELFF.

The rearrangement joins TRBV11-1 to TRBJ2-5; D may be TRBD2 (5 bases). With 4 bases removed from V and 2 bases from J, the gap between germline ends came to 20 bases. Per the germline V gene, CDR1 is SGHAT and CDR2 is FQDESV (reference sequence). This CDR3 is built from 17 residues. CDR3 sequence reads: CASSSSGNYRGQETQYF. The CDR3 DNA is TGTGCCAGCAGCTCAAGCGGCAATTATCGGGGACAAGAGACCCAGTACTTC. The full variable domain, with the rest looked up from reference TRBV11-1 and TRBJ2-5, is EAEVAQSPRYKITEKSQAVAFWCDPISGHATLYWYRQILGQGPELLVQFQDESVVDDSQLPKDRFSAERLKGVDSTLKIQPAELGDSAMYLCASSSSGNYRGQETQYFGPGTRLLVL.

This clone was observed a handful of times. The chain is built from TRBV7-2 and TRBJ2-3; TRBD2 agrees at 7 bases. Germline V gene data show CDR1 as SGHTA and CDR2 as FQGNSA. This CDR3 spans 15 amino acids. The V segment lost 4 bases and the J segment 6 bases; nucleotides outside the gene matches: 10. Written as DNA, the CDR3 is TGTGCCAGCAGCTCCCGACTAGCAGAGGCTGATACGCAGTATTTT. It encodes CASSSRLAEADTQYF.

This clone was seen just once. J is TRBJ2-5 and V is TRBV4-2, with 13 positions matching TRBD2. After removal of 5 bases from V and 3 bases from J, the junction contained 6 bases not matched to a gene. The CDR3 is 16 residues long. Germline V CDR1 and CDR2: LGHNA, YNFKEQ. CDR3 residues: CASSDRLAGGEETQYF. The CDR3 DNA reads as TGTGCCAGCAGCGATCGACTAGCGGGGGGCGAAGAGACCCAGTACTTC.

V usage is TRBV14 and J usage is TRBJ1-3; D might be TRBD1 (5 bases). V was trimmed by 2 bases and J by 4 bases, leaving 15 bases between them. Germline V lookup: CDR1 SGHDN, CDR2 FVKESK. This CDR3 is built from 16 residues. In DNA, the CDR3 is TGTGCCAGCAGCCAAACCTGGGGGGACCTAGGAAACACCATATATTTT. Translating it yields CASSQTWGDLGNTIYF.

The chain combines TRBV4-1 with TRBJ2-5; 9 nucleotides line up with TRBD1. CDR3 length: 15 amino acids. The germline V gene has CDR1 MGHRA and CDR2 YSYEKL. With 0 bases clipped from V and 4 bases from J, the junction kept 3 bases outside the gene matches. CDR3 in DNA: TGCGCCAGCAGCCAAGATAGGACAGGGGTAGAGACCCAGTACTTC. Encoded protein: CASSQDRTGVETQYF.

The chain links TRBV7-8 to TRBJ2-1; D might be TRBD1 or TRBD2, each matching 5 bases. The V and J ends lost 1 base and 3 bases respectively, with 7 bases between them. Germline CDR1 is SGHVS and CDR2 is FQNEAQ. The CDR3 contains 14 residues. The CDR3 nucleotides read TGTGCCAGCAGCTTAGGGGACCGCTACAATGAGCAGTTCTTC. It yields the protein CASSLGDRYNEQFF.

The chain couples TRBV7-3 to TRBJ2-1; TRBD2 aligns across 12 bases. Germline assignment: CDR1 SGHTA and CDR2 FQGTGA. Trimming removed 5 bases from V and 4 bases from J; junction bases left unmatched: 9. The CDR3 consists of 17 residues. CDR3 DNA: TGTGCCAGCAGCCCTAGGACTAGCGGGGACAAGTACAATGAGCAGTTCTTC. It translates to CASSPRTSGDKYNEQFF.

The chain is built from TRBV7-6 and TRBJ2-1; possible D gene TRBD2, 5 bases. The germline V gene has CDR1 SGHVS and CDR2 FNYEAQ. The V end lost 7 bases, the J end lost 8 bases, and 18 bases lay between the germline ends. This CDR3 region has 14 residues. This CDR3 is CASTPLEWGDEQFF. CDR3 DNA: TGTGCCAGCACCCCTCTCGAGTGGGGAGATGAGCAGTTCTTC.

Comment on this clone: An end of the junction differs from the germline gene, which may be a read error. The chain recombines TRBV5-5 with TRBJ2-6; 7 bases are a match to TRBD1. The CDR3 has 19 residues. Per germline, CDR1 SGHKS and CDR2 YYEKEE (reference sequence). As DNA, the CDR3 is TGTGCCAGCAGCTTGGCCCTCGGACAGGCCTTCTCTCGGGCCAACGTCCTGACTTTC. The encoded protein is CASSLALGQAFSRANVLTF. Full variable domain (outside the CDR3, taken from reference TRBV5-5 and TRBJ2-6): DAGVTQSPTHLIKTRGQQVTLRCSPISGHKSVSWYQQVLGQGPQFIFQYYEKEERGRGNFPDRFSARQFPNYSSELNVNALLLGDSALYLCASSLALGQAFSRANVLTFGAGSRLTVL.